This T cell receptor (beta chain) was sequenced for a study of T cell responses to AZD1222 COVID-19 vaccine. General study points: Along spike, vaccine-associated CD4 TCRs were found throughout, with dominance at 160-218 and 743-854.

About this clone itself: Its specificity is unknown.

The ends were cut back, 3 bases at V and 3 bases at J, with 10 bases in the middle. CDR1 and CDR2 from the germline V gene are SGHNT and YYREEE (reference sequence). The CDR3 totals 13 residues. Clones were read by immunoSEQ multiplex PCR, and TCRdb kept only the in-frame ones, dropping some. This table has 75,000 to 90,000 clones, more than 70% appearing once. The TCR was taken from an adult in good health. Sequencing used peripheral blood, obtained on day 0 of AZD1222 vaccination. This rearrangement joins TRBV5-4 to TRBJ2-7, with a possible D match to TRBD2 (5 bases). The CDR3 nucleotides are TGTGCCAGCAGCTGGGAGAAAAACTACGAGCAGTACTTC. It is translated as CASSWEKNYEQYF.